This T cell receptor beta chain was recovered during a study of T cell repertoires in cytomegalovirus infection. In the study overall: CMV infection together with matching HLA type was indicated by public TCR beta signatures.

V lost 5 bases, J lost 4 bases, and 22 bases lay in between. Germline CDR1 is SGHVS and CDR2 is FQNEAQ. CDR3 size: 17 residues. This clonotype was seen at least ten times. What it binds is unknown. TCRdb reanalysed the reads using MiXCR and keeps one entry per CDR3 protein. Among about 360,000 distinct CDR3 sequences listed, 18% were seen once. General study points: Summed public TCR beta family frequency identified CMV carriers bearing the relevant HLA. The ex vivo response was dominated by HLA-C-restricted CMV-specific TCR beta clonotypes.

This chain connects TRBV7-8 to TRBJ2-3; either TRBD1 or TRBD2 may supply D (6 bases each). The clonotype was recovered from a human donor in good health (CMV status not recorded). Some clones in this sample may be carry-over from other donors' samples. Sequencing used PBMCs. CDR3 sequence: CASSPWWGDGGADTQYF. The CDR3 nucleotides read TGTGCCAGCAGCCCCTGGTGGGGGGACGGGGGCGCAGATACGCAGTATTTT.